This entry features one T cell receptor (beta chain) sequence. It has no known antigen specificity. Base qualities are missing; no much larger clone stands one base away. This specimen belongs to a study of T cell responses to AZD1222 COVID-19 vaccine (dated by TCRdb to the early 2020s). Regarding the research as a whole: AZD1222 recipients whose second dose came at about 4 weeks and those whose second dose came at about 12 weeks were combined into one group, since spike-specific TCR depth and breadth did not differ between the two schedules. TCR sequencing covered roughly 230 trial participants: 200 to 210 given two doses of AZD1222 and approximately 26 given two doses of MenACWY control vaccine. Trial participants were enrolled by age into 18-55, 56-69 and 70-plus year subgroups, with roughly 160, 29 and 62 TCR-sequenced participants respectively. Beyond this particular receptor, the publication reports: No day 14 peak-response samples were available, so repertoires were characterized only after the peak T cell response. Most participants were white British and females outnumbered males, and the authors suggested that clonal diversity may have been underestimated. Only five to seven AZD1222 recipients were SARS-CoV-2 seropositive at baseline, limiting conclusions about previously exposed vaccinees. The whole spike protein was spanned by vaccine-associated CD4 TCRs, and dominant responses were seen in regions 160-218 and 743-854. After two AZD1222 doses, spike-specific TCR breadth and depth were significantly higher than at day 0 and than in MenACWY recipients. Reportedly, close to half of the unique spike-specific TCRs recognized epitopes lying outside the regions that are mutated in the B.1.351 and B.1.1.7 variants. The 56-69-year group was small, and its depth increase did not reach significance, likely because of low power.

The CDR3 regions of human TCRbeta chains were subjected to immunosequencing. The study's processing was this. Repertoire TCRs were checked for matches against a reference library of SARS-CoV-2-specific TCRs that had been generated using the MIRA antigen-specificity platform. Breadth meant the fraction of unique TCRs that were SARS-CoV-2-associated, whereas depth meant the fraction of total T cells that were SARS-CoV-2-associated. Using the MIRA data, each spike-specific TCR was mapped to the spike region that the TCR reacts to and placed in a CD4 or CD8 class. Log10-transformed breadth and depth values were compared by one-way ANOVA with Sidak's multiple comparisons tests. The immuneACCESS repertoire file appears here via TCRdb, limited to in-frame rearrangements. These files lack a portion of the clones; in checked studies, under half of the deficit traces to unresolved V genes, and the cause of the others is not known. V, J and clone size were drawn from that table, and D and trimming were deduced from the DNA. This sample is represented by 150,000 to 200,000 clones; 94% of them were singletons. The ten top clones hold 9.2% of the sample.

The cysteine opens and the phenylalanine closes a CDR3 of 19 amino acids. Kept here is only the CDR3 DNA, which spans 57 bases and is read in frame from base 1. Looking up the germline V gene (reference sequence) yields CDR1 LGHDT and CDR2 YNNKEL. The V end gives up 0 bases and the J end 4 bases, leaving 15 bases in the junction not matched to a gene. The sample's time point label, decoded: baseline before first vaccination. Samples from vaccinated people were obtained from the UK trials COV001 and COV002, which included a single-blind randomized controlled phase 2/3 trial of AZD1222 (ChAdOx1 nCoV-19) in healthy adults. Trial participant PBMC samples were collected at day 0 and day 28 after the second dose for TCRbeta chain sequencing.

The V and J segments used are TRBV3-1 (or the pseudogene TRBV3-2) and TRBJ1-3; 7 of the junction bases match TRBD1. Sequencing used peripheral blood, obtained on day 0 of AZD1222 vaccination. This receptor was taken from an adult in good health. The sequenced DNA: TGTGCCAGCAGCCAAGATTGGGCAGGGGGGACTGTTGCCGGAAACACCATATATTTT. It codes for CASSQDWAGGTVAGNTIYF.